Sequencing of this TCR beta chain was carried out in a study of cytomegalovirus exposure and HLA in healthy donors. To note about this clone: The antigen remains unidentified.

Study observations and caveats: Confirmation was obtained in vitro that a few CMV-associated chains are specific for CMV antigens. Later analysis indicated greater clonal expansion among HLA-associated TCR beta chains than among equally common other chains. About 90% or about 30% of the time was how often most TCR beta V segments were productive, according to an earlier analysis. Evidence from a later analysis indicated that most CMV-associated TCR beta chains looked HLA-restricted.

There are 13 residues in the CDR3. V trimming: 7 bases; J trimming: 11 bases; junction bases outside the gene matches: 12. CDR1 and CDR2 from the germline V gene are LNHDA and SQIVND (reference sequence). Amplification used 60 Vbeta primers and 13 Jbeta primers. Profiled with immunoSEQ multiplex PCR; TCRdb holds only in-frame clones, not every one. The sample has 150,000 or so clones. The specimen was PBMCs. This chain uses TRBV19 with TRBJ1-1; 8 bases line up with TRBD1. This TCR was recovered from a woman aged 50 to 60 in good health and CMV-seronegative. This CDR3 is CASIDRGGGRAFF. The CDR3 DNA sequence: TGTGCCAGTATCGACAGGGGCGGGGGACGTGCTTTCTTT.